One sample yielded the 7 T cell receptor beta chains listed below, sequenced in a study of a mutant IDH1 vaccine in newly diagnosed glioma. Their antigens remain unidentified. Repertoires were generated with immunoSEQ multiplex PCR, while TCRdb's copy carries only in-frame clones and drops some. The sample shows tens of thousands of clones, 70% to 85% of them seen only once. Time point given: week 5, during vaccination. The vaccine gave 300 ug of a 20-mer mutant IDH1 peptide subcutaneously per dose. The specimen was PBMCs, collected from a glioma patient whose treatment included an IDH1 peptide vaccine. Every receptor here comes from a woman aged 18-35 years with glioma. Some clones in this sample may be carry-over from other donors' samples.

This clone was counted only a few times. The J gene is TRBJ1-2, the V gene TRBV2; D is possibly TRBD1 (5 bases). V lost 4 bases, J lost 2 bases, and 8 bases lay in between. The CDR3 has 13 amino acids. Germline assignment: CDR1 SNHLY and CDR2 FYNNEI. In DNA, the CDR3 is TGTGCCAGCAGTGGAACAGGCAACTATGGCTACACCTTC. This codes for CASSGTGNYGYTF.

V gene TRBV6-5 combines with J gene TRBJ2-5, with D possibly matching TRBD2 (5 bases). There are 16 residues in the CDR3. With 0 bases removed from V and 4 bases from J, the gap between germline ends came to 15 bases. The germline gives CDR1 MNHEY, CDR2 SVGAGI. The CDR3 DNA follows: TGTGCCAGCAGTTACTCGTCTAGCAACGAGGGAGAGACCCAGTACTTC. Translation: CASSYSSSNEGETQYF.

In its sample, this clone was seen a few times. The chain employs TRBV30 and TRBJ1-1, with D hard to call. The CDR3 is 12 amino acids. Trimming took off 1 base at V and 1 base at J, with 4 bases between the two ends. CDR1 and CDR2 (germline): GTSNPN, SVGIG (reference sequence). The CDR3 protein is CAWSGQNTEAFF. DNA for the CDR3: TGTGCCTGGAGTGGACAGAACACTGAAGCTTTCTTT.

J is TRBJ2-5 and V is TRBV11-1; unclear D gene. V lost 5 bases, J lost 5 bases, and 9 bases lay in between. Germline lookup yields CDR1 SGHAT and CDR2 FQDESV (reference sequence). The length of the CDR3 is 12 residues. The DNA of the CDR3 is TGTGCCAGCAGCCCCGAAGGGGAGACCCAGTACTTC. Encoded protein: CASSPEGETQYF.

The J gene is TRBJ2-7, the V gene TRBV30; the D gene is possibly TRBD2 (6 bases). Germline V CDR1 and CDR2: GTSNPN, SVGIG (reference sequence). CDR3 length: 11 residues. V lost 1 base and J lost 6, with 7 bases in between. This CDR3 reads CAWSAGVEQYF. Written as DNA, the CDR3 is TGTGCCTGGAGTGCGGGGGTCGAGCAGTACTTC.

V and J are TRBV5-1 and TRBJ2-2, with 9 bases that match TRBD2. The germline V gene encodes CDR1 SGHRS and CDR2 YFSETQ. The CDR3 sequence is 15 residues long. Unmatched junction bases numbered 2, after V lost 0 bases and J lost 5 bases. For the CDR3, the DNA is TGCGCCAGCAGCTTGGGCCTAGCGGGGACCGGGGAGCTGTTTTTT. Translation: CASSLGLAGTGELFF.

The genes are TRBV13 and TRBJ1-1; the D is unclear. V was shortened by 1 base and J by 0 bases, with 6 bases between the two germline ends. This CDR3 comprises 14 residues. CDR1 and CDR2 (germline): PRHDT, FYEKMQ (reference sequence). The CDR3 DNA reads as TGTGCCAGCAGCTTAGTACTGATGAACACTGAAGCTTTCTTT. Its protein product is CASSLVLMNTEAFF.